This TCR beta chain originates from a study of T cells in Graves' hyperthyroidism and ophthalmopathy. This clonotype was detected many times. Antigen: not known. Patients aged 18 to 65 had newly diagnosed hyperthyroidism of under 2 months' duration. Progressors' blood was drawn at hyperthyroidism diagnosis, before ophthalmopathy symptoms. CDR1 is SGHKS, CDR2 YYEKEE, per germline (reference sequence). Trimming cost V 0 bases and J 8 bases, with 18 bases left between them. This CDR3 is 16 amino acids long. Findings of the study overall: Researchers found most expanded thyroid clonotypes above 0.001 in blood as well. By a 13 V-J model, ophthalmopathy was set apart from stable hyperthyroidism.

The source material, RNA transcripts, was used to amplify TCR beta CDR3 regions. During a first-round RT-PCR of the TCR CDR3, the HTBI primer set was used. In TCRdb, the multiplex PCR reads were re-called with MiXCR into one record per CDR3 protein. The sample shows about 360,000 distinct CDR3 sequences, approximately 14% of them seen only once. This TCR was sampled from a woman younger than 35 with Graves' hyperthyroidism that later progressed to Graves' ophthalmopathy. The gene calls are TRBV5-5 and TRBJ1-5; D unresolved. Source material: blood. In DNA, the CDR3 is TGTGCCAGCAGCTTGGATCCTCAGTTATTAGTGGAGCCCCAGCATTTT. It translates to CASSLDPQLLVEPQHF.